The 2 T cell receptor beta chains below all came from one sample that was sequenced in a study of OX40 agonist ivuxolimab in advanced cancers. TCRdb's copy holds only in-frame clones and misses some; the assay was immunoSEQ multiplex PCR. The sample includes roughly 28,000 clones, 80% to 95% of them seen just once. Material: CD4+ or CD8+ T cells sorted from blood, obtained in a trial of the OX40 agonist ivuxolimab. The receptors shown here come from an adult with an advanced solid tumor such as melanoma, head and neck, liver or kidney cancer.

The chain couples TRBV2 to TRBJ2-7; D remains unclear. The CDR3 extends over 10 amino acids. The germline V and J ends were trimmed by 7 bases and 3 bases, with 4 bases remaining between them. CDR1 is SNHLY, CDR2 FYNNEI, per germline. The CDR3: CASTDYEQYF. DNA for the CDR3: TGTGCCAGCACAGACTACGAGCAGTACTTC.

In its sample, this clone was seen once. This chain uses TRBV7-6 with TRBJ2-1; weak D call: TRBD2 (5 bases). V was clipped by 1 base and J by 3 bases, with 13 bases between them. This CDR3 region has 16 residues. Germline V gene sequence: CDR1 SGHVS, CDR2 FNYEAQ. The CDR3 region has the DNA TGTGCCAGCAGCTTAGACCTGAGGGTGAACTACAATGAGCAGTTCTTC. It translates to CASSLDLRVNYNEQFF.